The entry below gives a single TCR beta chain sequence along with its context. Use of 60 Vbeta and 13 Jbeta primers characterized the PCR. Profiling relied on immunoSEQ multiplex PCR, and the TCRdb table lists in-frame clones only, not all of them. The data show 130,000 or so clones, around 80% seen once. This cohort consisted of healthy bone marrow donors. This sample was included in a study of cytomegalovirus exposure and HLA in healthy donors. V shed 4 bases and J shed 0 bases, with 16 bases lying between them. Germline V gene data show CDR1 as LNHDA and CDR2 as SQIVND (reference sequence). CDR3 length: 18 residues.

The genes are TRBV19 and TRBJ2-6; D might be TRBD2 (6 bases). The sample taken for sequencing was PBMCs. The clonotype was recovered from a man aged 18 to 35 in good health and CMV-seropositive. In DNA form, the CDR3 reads TGTGCCAGTAGTACTCCGGGACTGATGAGCTCTGGGGCCAACGTCCTGACTTTC. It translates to CASSTPGLMSSGANVLTF.